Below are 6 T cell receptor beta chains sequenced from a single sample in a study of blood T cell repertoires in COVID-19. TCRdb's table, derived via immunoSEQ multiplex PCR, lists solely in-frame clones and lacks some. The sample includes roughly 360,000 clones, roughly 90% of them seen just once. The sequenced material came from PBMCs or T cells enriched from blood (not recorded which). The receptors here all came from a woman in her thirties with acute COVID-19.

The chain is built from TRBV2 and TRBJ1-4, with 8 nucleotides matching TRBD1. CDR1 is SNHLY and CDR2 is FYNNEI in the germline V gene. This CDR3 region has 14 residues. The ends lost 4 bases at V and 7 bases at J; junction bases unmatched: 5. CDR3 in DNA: TGTGCCAGCAGTGGGACAGGGTCGTTTGAAAAACTGTTTTTT. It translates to CASSGTGSFEKLFF.

Here the CDR3 reads CASSPRSSYNEQFF. In nucleotides, the CDR3 is TGTGCCAGCAGCCCGAGAAGCTCCTACAATGAGCAGTTCTTC. This chain links TRBV2 with TRBJ2-1; D gene uncertain. V lost 6 bases to trimming and J lost 0 bases, with 9 bases between them. The CDR3 totals 14 residues. Germline assignment: CDR1 SNHLY and CDR2 FYNNEI.

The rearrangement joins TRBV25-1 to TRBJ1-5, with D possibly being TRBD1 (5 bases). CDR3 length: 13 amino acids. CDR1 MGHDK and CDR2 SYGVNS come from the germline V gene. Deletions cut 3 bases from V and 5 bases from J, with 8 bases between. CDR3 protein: CASSDVGDQPQHF. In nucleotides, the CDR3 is TGTGCCAGCAGTGATGTAGGGGATCAGCCCCAGCATTTT.

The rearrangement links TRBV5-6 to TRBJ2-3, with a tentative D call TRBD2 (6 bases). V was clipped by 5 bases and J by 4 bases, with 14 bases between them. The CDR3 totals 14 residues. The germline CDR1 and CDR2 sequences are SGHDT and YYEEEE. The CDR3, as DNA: TGTGCCAGCAGGGAGACTAGTTTCGCAGATACGCAGTATTTT. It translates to CASRETSFADTQYF.

The CDR3 coding sequence is TGCGCCAGCAGCTTGGCCGGGGATTGGGCACGAACTAATGAAAAACTGTTTTTT. Translating gives CASSLAGDWARTNEKLFF. The V and J genes are TRBV5-1 and TRBJ1-4; no reliable D call. The CDR3 is 18 residues long. V was trimmed by 0 bases and J by 1 base, leaving 16 bases between them. CDR1 and CDR2 from the germline V gene are SGHRS and YFSETQ.

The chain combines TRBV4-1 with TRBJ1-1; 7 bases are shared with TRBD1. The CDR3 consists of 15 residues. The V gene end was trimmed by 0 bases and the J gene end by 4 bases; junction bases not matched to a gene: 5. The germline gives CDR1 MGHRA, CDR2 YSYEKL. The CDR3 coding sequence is TGCGCCAGCAGCCAAGAGGGCAGGGGGGTCACTGAAGCTTTCTTT. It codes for CASSQEGRGVTEAFF.